The following is a T cell receptor beta chain sequence with its context. This entry comes from a study of CD8 T cells in ankylosing spondylitis. Using its own MiXCR run on the 5' RACE reads, TCRdb lists one record per CDR3 protein. The sample yields 250,000 or so distinct CDR3 sequences, about 24% seen once. Germline trimming cut 3 bases from V and 0 bases from J; bases unmatched to any gene: 6. There are 16 residues in the CDR3. The germline V gene has CDR1 SQVTM and CDR2 ANQGSEA. This TCR derives from a male donor with ankylosing spondylitis or in good health (not recorded which). The chain joins TRBV29-1 to TRBJ2-3; 10 nucleotides line up with TRBD2. The sequenced sample was blood, either unsorted or a sorted T cell fraction (not recorded which). As DNA, the CDR3 is TGCAGCGTTGATACCACTAGCGGGGACAGCACAGATACGCAGTATTTT. This encodes CSVDTTSGDSTDTQYF.